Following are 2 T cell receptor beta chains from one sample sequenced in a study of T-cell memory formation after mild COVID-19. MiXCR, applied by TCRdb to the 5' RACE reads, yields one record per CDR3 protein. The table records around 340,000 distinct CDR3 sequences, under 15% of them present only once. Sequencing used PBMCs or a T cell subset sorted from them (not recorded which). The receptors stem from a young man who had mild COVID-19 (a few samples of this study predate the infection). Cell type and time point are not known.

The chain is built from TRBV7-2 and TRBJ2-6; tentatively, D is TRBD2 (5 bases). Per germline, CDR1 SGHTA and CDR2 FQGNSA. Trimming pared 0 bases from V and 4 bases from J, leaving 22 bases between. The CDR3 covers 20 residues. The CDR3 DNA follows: TGTGCCAGCAGCTTAGCGTTAAGAGCCCGGGGATCTGGAGGGGCCAACGTCCTGACTTTC. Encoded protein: CASSLALRARGSGGANVLTF.

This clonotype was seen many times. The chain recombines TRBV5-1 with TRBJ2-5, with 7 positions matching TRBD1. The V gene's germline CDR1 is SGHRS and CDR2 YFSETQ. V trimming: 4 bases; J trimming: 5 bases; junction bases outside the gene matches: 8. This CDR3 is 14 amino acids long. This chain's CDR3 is CASSPTGFRETQYF. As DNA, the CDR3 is TGCGCCAGCAGCCCGACAGGGTTTCGGGAGACCCAGTACTTC.